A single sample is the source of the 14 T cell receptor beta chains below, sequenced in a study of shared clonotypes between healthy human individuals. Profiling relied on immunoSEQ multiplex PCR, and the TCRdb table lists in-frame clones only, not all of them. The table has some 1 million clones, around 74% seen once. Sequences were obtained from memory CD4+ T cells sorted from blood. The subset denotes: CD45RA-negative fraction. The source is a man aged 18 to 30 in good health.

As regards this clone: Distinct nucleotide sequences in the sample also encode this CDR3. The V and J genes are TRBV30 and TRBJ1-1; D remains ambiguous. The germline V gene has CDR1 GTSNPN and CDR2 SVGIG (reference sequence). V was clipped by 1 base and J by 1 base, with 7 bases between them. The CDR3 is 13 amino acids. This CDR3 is CAWSAGGNTEAFF. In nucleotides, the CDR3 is TGTGCCTGGAGTGCGGGAGGGAACACTGAAGCTTTCTTT.

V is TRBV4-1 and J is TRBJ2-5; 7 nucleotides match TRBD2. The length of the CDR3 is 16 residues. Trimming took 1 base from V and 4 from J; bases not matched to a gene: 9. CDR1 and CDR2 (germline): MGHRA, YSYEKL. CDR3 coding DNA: TGCGCCAGCAGCCAAGGACGCGGGGGAACGGGAGAGACCCAGTACTTC. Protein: CASSQGRGGTGETQYF.

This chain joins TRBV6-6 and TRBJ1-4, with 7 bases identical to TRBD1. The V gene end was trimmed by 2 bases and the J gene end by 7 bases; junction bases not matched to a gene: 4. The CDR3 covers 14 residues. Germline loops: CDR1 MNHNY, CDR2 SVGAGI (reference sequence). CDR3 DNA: TGTGCCAGCAGTTACGCCAGGGGGAGTGAAAAACTGTTTTTT. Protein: CASSYARGSEKLFF.

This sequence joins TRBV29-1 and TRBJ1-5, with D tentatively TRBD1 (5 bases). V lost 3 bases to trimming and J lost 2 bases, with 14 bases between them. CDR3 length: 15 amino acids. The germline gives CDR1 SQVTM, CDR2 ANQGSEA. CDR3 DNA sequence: TGCAGCGTTGAGGTTGGAGGGGCAGGCAATCAGCCCCAGCATTTT. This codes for CSVEVGGAGNQPQHF.

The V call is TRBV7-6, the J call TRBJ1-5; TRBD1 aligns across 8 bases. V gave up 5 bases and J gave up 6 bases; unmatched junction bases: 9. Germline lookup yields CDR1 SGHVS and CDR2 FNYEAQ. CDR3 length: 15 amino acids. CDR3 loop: CASSPAAGGGQPQHF. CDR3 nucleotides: TGTGCCAGCAGCCCCGCCGCAGGGGGCGGTCAGCCCCAGCATTTT. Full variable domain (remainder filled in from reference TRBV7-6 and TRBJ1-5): GAGVSQSPRYKVTKRGQDVALRCDPISGHVSLYWYRQALGQGPEFLTYFNYEAQQDKSGLPNDRFSAERPEGSISTLTIQRTEQRDSAMYRCASSPAAGGGQPQHFGDGTRLSIL.

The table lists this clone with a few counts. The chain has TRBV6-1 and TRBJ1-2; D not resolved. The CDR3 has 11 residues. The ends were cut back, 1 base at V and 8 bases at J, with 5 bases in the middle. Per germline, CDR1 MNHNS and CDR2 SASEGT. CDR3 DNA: TGTGCCAGCAGTGAAGTTCAGGGCTACACCTTC. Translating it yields CASSEVQGYTF.

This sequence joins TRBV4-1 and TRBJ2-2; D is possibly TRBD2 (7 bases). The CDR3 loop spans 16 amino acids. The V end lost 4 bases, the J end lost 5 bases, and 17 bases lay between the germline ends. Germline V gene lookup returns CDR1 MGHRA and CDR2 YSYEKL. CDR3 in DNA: TGCGCCAGCAGCCTTGCGGGGGCCTACGAGACCGGGGAGCTGTTTTTT. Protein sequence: CASSLAGAYETGELFF.

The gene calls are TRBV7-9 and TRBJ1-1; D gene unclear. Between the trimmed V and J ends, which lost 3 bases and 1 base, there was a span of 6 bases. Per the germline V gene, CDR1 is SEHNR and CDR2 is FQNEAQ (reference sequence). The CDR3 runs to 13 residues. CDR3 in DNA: TGTGCCAGCAGCTTTCACGCGAACACTGAAGCTTTCTTT. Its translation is CASSFHANTEAFF. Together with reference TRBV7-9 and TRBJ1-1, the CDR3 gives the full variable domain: DTGVSQNPRHKITKRGQNVTFRCDPISEHNRLYWYRQTLGQGPEFLTYFQNEAQLEKSRLLSDRFSAERPKGSFSTLEIQRTEQGDSAMYLCASSFHANTEAFFGQGTRLTVV.

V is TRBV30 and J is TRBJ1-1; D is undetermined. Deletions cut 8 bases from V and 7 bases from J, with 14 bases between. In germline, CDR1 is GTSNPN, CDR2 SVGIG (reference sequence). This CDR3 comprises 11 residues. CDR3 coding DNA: TGTGCCCACACTCGGCGTATTGAAGCTTTCTTT. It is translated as CAHTRRIEAFF.

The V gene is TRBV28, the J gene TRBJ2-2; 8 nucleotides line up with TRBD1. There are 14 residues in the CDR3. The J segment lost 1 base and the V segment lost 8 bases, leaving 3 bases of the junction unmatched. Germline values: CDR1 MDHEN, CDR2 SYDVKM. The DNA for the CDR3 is TGTGCCAGCCATGACAGGGGGAACACCGGGGAGCTGTTTTTT. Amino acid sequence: CASHDRGNTGELFF. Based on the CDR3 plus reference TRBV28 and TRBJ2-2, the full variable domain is DVKVTQSSRYLVKRTGEKVFLECVQDMDHENMFWYRQDPGLGLRLIYFSYDVKMKEKGDIPEGYSVSREKKERFSLILESASTNQTSMYLCASHDRGNTGELFFGEGSRLTVL.

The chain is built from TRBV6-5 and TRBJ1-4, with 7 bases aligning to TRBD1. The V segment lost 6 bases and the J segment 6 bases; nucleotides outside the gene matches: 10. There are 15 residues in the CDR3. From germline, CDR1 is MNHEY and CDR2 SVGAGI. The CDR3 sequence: CASRRRRDSDEKLFF. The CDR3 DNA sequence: TGTGCCAGCAGGAGACGCCGGGACAGTGATGAAAAACTGTTTTTT.

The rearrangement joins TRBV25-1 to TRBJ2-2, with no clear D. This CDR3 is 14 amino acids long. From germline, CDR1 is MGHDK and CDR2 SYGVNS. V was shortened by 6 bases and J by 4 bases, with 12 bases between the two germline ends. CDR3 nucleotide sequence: TGTGCCAGCAGATCTACAGTTTCCACCGGGGAGCTGTTTTTT. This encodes CASRSTVSTGELFF. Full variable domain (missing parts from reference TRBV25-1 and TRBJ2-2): EADIYQTPRYLVIGTGKKITLECSQTMGHDKMYWYQQDPGMELHLIHYSYGVNSTEKGDLSSESTVSRIRTEHFPLTLESARPSHTSQYLCASRSTVSTGELFFGEGSRLTVL.

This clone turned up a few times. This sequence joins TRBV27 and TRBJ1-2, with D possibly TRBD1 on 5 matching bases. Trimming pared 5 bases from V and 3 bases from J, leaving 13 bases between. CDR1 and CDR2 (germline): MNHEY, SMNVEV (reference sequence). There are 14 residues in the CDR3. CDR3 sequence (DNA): TGTGCCAGCAGTCTCCGGGACGGATACTATGGCTACACCTTC. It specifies CASSLRDGYYGYTF.

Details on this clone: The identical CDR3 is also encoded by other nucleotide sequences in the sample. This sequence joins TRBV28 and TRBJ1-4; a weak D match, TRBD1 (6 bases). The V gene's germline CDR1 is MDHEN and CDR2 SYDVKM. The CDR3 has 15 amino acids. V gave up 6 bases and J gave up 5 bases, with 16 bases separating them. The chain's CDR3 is CASSPPGQGNEKLFF. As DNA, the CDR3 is TGTGCCAGCAGCCCACCGGGGCAGGGGAATGAAAAACTGTTTTTT.